This TCR beta chain is drawn from a study of human T cells and chemical hapten exposure. Study details: 2% DPC was applied to around 2 cm by around 2 cm of upper inner arm skin for sensitization. Cases of alopecia areata, totalis or universalis occurred in a predominantly female patient group.

Trimming at V came to 5 bases and at J to 4 bases, leaving 10 bases not matched to a gene. Germline V lookup: CDR1 MNHEY, CDR2 SMNVEV (reference sequence). This CDR3 comprises 15 residues. The study's findings and limits: DPC sensitization left the count of TCRs above 1 in 1000 unchanged.

This clonotype was detected ten times or more. Its antigen is currently unknown. TCRdb reprocessed the RACE reads via MiXCR and lists one record per CDR3 protein. Counted here are over 35,000 distinct CDR3 sequences, 12% occurring once; the ten biggest clones make up 2% to 2.5%. Time point: patch test 3, about 24 weeks after DPC sensitization. Documented treatment: therapeutic diphenylcyclopropenone sensitization with weekly scalp DPC. Unfractionated whole blood was the source from which total RNA was extracted. Sequences were derived from whole blood, sampled in connection with sensitization to the hapten diphenylcyclopropenone (DPC). The chain has TRBV27 and TRBJ1-2; TRBD1 aligns across 7 bases. The source of this sequence is a woman aged 40 to 55 with alopecia areata. Some clones in this sample may be carry-over from other donors' samples. The CDR3 sequence is CASSRPGQTFYGYTF. CDR3 coding DNA: TGTGCCAGCAGTAGACCGGGACAGACCTTCTATGGCTACACCTTC.